The 15 T cell receptor beta chains given below trace back to one sample, sequenced in a study of CD8+ T cells in alopecia areata. Treatment meaning: oral pan-JAK inhibitor, 5-10 mg twice daily. Reverse transcribed after extraction, RNA yielded cDNA as the sequencing template. Generated by immunoSEQ multiplex PCR, the TCRdb table keeps only in-frame clones and is missing some. The table has 100,000 to 140,000 clones, about four fifths seen once. The input for sequencing was CD8+ T cells sorted from blood, taken at week 24, from a patient treated with tofacitinib. Receptors were obtained from a human donor with alopecia areata.

The chain employs TRBV27 and TRBJ2-5; 7 bases line up with TRBD1. The J call may be mistaken, given a closer DNA end match to TRBJ2-7. CDR1 is MNHEY, CDR2 SMNVEV, per germline (reference sequence). The CDR3 length is 15 residues. CDR3 in amino acids: CASSATGVPFYEQYF. CDR3 DNA: TGTGCCAGCAGTGCCACAGGGGTACCCTTTTACGAGCAGTACTTC.

The chain recombines TRBV4-3 with TRBJ2-1; TRBD2 aligns across 7 bases. The V gene end was trimmed by 3 bases and the J gene end by 8 bases; junction bases not matched to a gene: 7. The V gene's germline CDR1 is LGHNA and CDR2 YSLEER. This CDR3 contains 14 residues. CDR3: CASSHGLVADEQFF. In DNA, the CDR3 is TGCGCCAGCAGCCATGGACTAGTGGCGGATGAGCAGTTCTTC.

The CDR3 reads CASSVGTQSTDTQYF. DNA for the CDR3: TGTGCCAGCAGCGTGGGGACCCAAAGCACAGATACGCAGTATTTT. The chain is built from TRBV9 and TRBJ2-3, with D perhaps matching TRBD1 or TRBD2 (5 bases each). The V gene's germline CDR1 is SGDLS and CDR2 YYNGEE. The CDR3 sequence is 15 residues long. V lost 2 bases to trimming and J lost 0 bases, with 10 bases between them.

The V and J genes are TRBV4-3 and TRBJ2-7; perhaps TRBD1 as D (6 bases). Per the germline V gene, CDR1 is LGHNA and CDR2 is YSLEER. The CDR3 covers 15 residues. Trimming shortened V by 0 bases and J by 7 bases, and 16 bases separated the two germline ends. Here the CDR3 DNA reads TGCGCCAGCAGCCAAGAAGAGGGGGTCTACAGGGAGCAGTACTTC. Translated, it gives CASSQEEGVYREQYF.

The gene calls are TRBV29-1 and TRBJ2-7; 8 bases are a match to TRBD2. The trim removed 2 bases at V and 7 bases at J, leaving 4 bases unmatched. The CDR3 runs 12 residues. Germline-derived CDR1 and CDR2 are SQVTM and ANQGSEA. The CDR3 here is CSVERGGSEQYF. For the CDR3, the DNA is TGCAGCGTTGAACGGGGGGGTAGTGAGCAGTACTTC.

The rearrangement uses TRBV11-2 and TRBJ2-3; 9 nucleotides match TRBD1. This CDR3 contains 15 residues. Germline-derived CDR1 and CDR2 are SGHAT and FQNNGV. Losses at the gene ends were 4 bases for V and 0 bases for J; bases not matched to a gene: 2. The CDR3 nucleotides are TGTGCCAGCAGCTCTGGGACAGGGAGCACAGATACGCAGTATTTT. It is translated as CASSSGTGSTDTQYF.

The gene calls are TRBV2 and TRBJ1-4; 9 bases are a match to TRBD1. Germline V lookup: CDR1 SNHLY, CDR2 FYNNEI. The CDR3 totals 16 residues. Germline trimming cut 7 bases from V and 4 bases from J; bases unmatched to any gene: 10. In nucleotides, the CDR3 is TGTGCCAGCATCACGTTGGACAGGGGAAGTAATGAAAAACTGTTTTTT. This encodes CASITLDRGSNEKLFF.

This clone was recorded many times. Here the CDR3 reads CASSSGLADQETQYF. CDR3 bases: TGTGCCAGCAGCTCAGGACTAGCGGACCAAGAGACCCAGTACTTC. The genes are TRBV5-4 and TRBJ2-5; 10 nucleotides align to TRBD2. From germline, CDR1 is SGHNT and CDR2 YYREEE (reference sequence). This CDR3 has 15 amino acids. Losses at the gene ends were 3 bases for V and 0 bases for J; bases not matched to a gene: 2.

The chain has TRBV15 and TRBJ2-5; TRBD1 matches 9 bases. The length of the CDR3 is 14 residues. Germline CDR1 reads LNHNV; CDR2 reads YYDKDF (reference sequence). The V segment lost 8 bases and the J segment 2 bases; nucleotides outside the gene matches: 6. CDR3 bases: TGTGCCACCTCCTCCGACAGGGGGCAAGAGACCCAGTACTTC. It translates to CATSSDRGQETQYF.

This chain connects TRBV6-5 to TRBJ2-5; no clear D. Germline V lookup: CDR1 MNHEY, CDR2 SVGAGI. The CDR3 totals 14 residues. Trimming left V 5 bases short and J 3 bases short, with 13 bases between. CDR3 sequence (DNA): TGTGCCAGCAGTGGAATAAGGACCGAAGAGACCCAGTACTTC. As protein: CASSGIRTEETQYF.

The chain employs TRBV25-1 and TRBJ2-5; a possible D gene is TRBD1 (6 bases). V lost 1 base to trimming and J lost 1 base, with 13 bases between them. The CDR3 covers 16 residues. Looked up from germline, CDR1 is MGHDK and CDR2 is SYGVNS. This CDR3 is CASSESGWDIQETQYF. CDR3 coding DNA: TGTGCCAGCAGTGAATCCGGTTGGGACATCCAAGAGACCCAGTACTTC.

The chain uses TRBV6-6 and TRBJ2-7; 10 bases align to TRBD1. J gave up 6 bases and V 4 bases, and 3 bases lay outside the gene matches. The CDR3 sequence is 13 residues long. Germline V gene data show CDR1 as MNHNY and CDR2 as SVGAGI (reference sequence). The CDR3 reads CASSFGTGAEQYF. The DNA of the CDR3 is TGTGCCAGCAGTTTCGGGACAGGGGCCGAGCAGTACTTC.

J is TRBJ2-1 and V is TRBV5-1, with a possible D match to TRBD2 (7 bases). The CDR3 sequence is 18 residues long. CDR1 is SGHRS and CDR2 is YFSETQ in the germline V gene. Trimming cost V 3 bases and J 0 bases, with 19 bases left between them. CDR3 sequence: CASSSPAGGLPSYNEQFF. The CDR3 DNA is TGCGCCAGCAGCTCCCCTGCCGGGGGGCTGCCCTCCTACAATGAGCAGTTCTTC.

For this clone: Other DNA sequences within the sample encode an identical CDR3. J is TRBJ2-7 and V is TRBV7-2; TRBD1 matches 7 bases. CDR3 length: 14 residues. The J segment lost 2 bases and the V segment lost 5 bases, leaving 6 bases of the junction unmatched. Germline CDR1 and CDR2: SGHTA and FQGNSA. CDR3 protein: CASSPRDSAYEQYF. The CDR3, as DNA: TGTGCCAGCAGCCCCCGGGACAGTGCCTACGAGCAGTACTTC.

This chain joins TRBV6-6 and TRBJ2-2, with D possibly called TRBD1 or TRBD2 (7 bases each). Deletions cut 6 bases from V and 2 bases from J, with 16 bases between. This CDR3 region has 16 residues. In germline, CDR1 is MNHNY, CDR2 SVGAGI (reference sequence). The CDR3 protein is CASRGGTAYNTGELFF. CDR3 nucleotide sequence: TGTGCCAGCAGGGGGGGGACAGCGTATAACACCGGGGAGCTGTTTTTT.